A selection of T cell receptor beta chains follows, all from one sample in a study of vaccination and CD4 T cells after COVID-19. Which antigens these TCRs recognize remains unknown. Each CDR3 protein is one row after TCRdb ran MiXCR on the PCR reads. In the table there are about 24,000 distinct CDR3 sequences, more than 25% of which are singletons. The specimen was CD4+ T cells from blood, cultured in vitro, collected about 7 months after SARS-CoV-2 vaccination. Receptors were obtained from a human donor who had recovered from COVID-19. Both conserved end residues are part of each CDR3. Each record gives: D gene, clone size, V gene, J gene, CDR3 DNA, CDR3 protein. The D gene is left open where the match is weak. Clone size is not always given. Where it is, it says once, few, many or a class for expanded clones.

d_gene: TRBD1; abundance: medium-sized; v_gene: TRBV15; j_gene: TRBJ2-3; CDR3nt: TGTGCCACCAGCATGGGGACAGGTCGTAATACGCAGTATTTT; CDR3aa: CATSMGTGRNTQYF
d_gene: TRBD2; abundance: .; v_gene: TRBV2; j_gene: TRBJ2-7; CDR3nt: TGTGCCAGCAGTGAACCTGGGCGGGGGGAGCAGTACTTC; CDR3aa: CASSEPGRGEQYF
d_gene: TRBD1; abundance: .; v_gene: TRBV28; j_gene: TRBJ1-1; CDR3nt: TGTGCCAGCACCGTCTCCGGACAGGGCGAAGCTTTCTTT; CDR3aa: CASTVSGQGEAFF
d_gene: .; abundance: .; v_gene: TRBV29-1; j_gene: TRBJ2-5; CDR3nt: TGCAGCGCCCATAAGGCCCAGTACTTC; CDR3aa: CSAHKAQYF
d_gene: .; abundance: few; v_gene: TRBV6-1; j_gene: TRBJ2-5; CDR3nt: TGTGCCAGCATTAGGACCGCTAGCCTGTCAGAGACCCAGTACTTC; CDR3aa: CASIRTASLSETQYF
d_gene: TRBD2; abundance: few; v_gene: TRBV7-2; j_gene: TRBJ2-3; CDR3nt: TGTGCCAGCAGCTTAGAGGGATGGGGAGGGGATACGCAGTATTTT; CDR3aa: CASSLEGWGGDTQYF
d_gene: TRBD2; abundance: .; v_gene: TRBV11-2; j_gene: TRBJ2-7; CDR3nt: TGTGCCAGCAGCTTGGCGGGAGCTAACTACGAGCAGTACTTC; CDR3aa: CASSLAGANYEQYF
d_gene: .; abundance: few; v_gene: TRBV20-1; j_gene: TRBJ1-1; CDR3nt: TGCAGTGCTAGCGGTCAGCTTACCGTGAACACTGAAGCTTTCTTT; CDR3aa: CSASGQLTVNTEAFF
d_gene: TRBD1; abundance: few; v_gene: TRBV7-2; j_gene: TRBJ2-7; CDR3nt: TGTGCCAGCGGCAACCGGGACAGGGGGCTCTACGAGCAGTACTTC; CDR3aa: CASGNRDRGLYEQYF
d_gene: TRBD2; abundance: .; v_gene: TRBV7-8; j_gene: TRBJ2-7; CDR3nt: TGTGCCAGCAGCGGACTAGCCCCCCACGAGCAGTACTTC; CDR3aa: CASSGLAPHEQYF
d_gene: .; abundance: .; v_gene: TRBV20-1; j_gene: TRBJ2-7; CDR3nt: TGCAGTGCCCCGGGGCTCACTTCCTACGAGCAGTACTTC; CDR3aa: CSAPGLTSYEQYF
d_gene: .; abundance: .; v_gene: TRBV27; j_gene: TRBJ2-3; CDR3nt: TGTGCCAGCACCGCCCTAGCGCCTAGCACAGATACGCAGTATTTT; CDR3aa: CASTALAPSTDTQYF
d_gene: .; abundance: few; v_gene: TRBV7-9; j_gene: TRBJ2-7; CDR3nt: TGTGCCAGCAGCCCCCCGTCCTACGAGCAGTACTTC; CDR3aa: CASSPPSYEQYF
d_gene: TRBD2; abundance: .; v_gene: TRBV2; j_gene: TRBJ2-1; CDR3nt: TGTGCCAGCAGGAGCACGACTAGCGGGTATAATGAGCAGTTCTTC; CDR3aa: CASRSTTSGYNEQFF
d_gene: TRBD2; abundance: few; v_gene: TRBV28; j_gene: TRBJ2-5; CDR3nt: TGTGCCAGCAGTTTGGCTAGCGGGAAGGAGGAGACCCAGTACTTC; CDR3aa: CASSLASGKEETQYF
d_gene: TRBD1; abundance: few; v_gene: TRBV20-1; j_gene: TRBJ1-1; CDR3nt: TGCAGTGCTACCGGGACAGGGAGAAACACTGAAGCTTTCTTT; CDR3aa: CSATGTGRNTEAFF
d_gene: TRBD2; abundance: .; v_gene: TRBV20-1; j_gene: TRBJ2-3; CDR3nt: TGCAGTGCGCTCTTGACTAGCGCAGATACGCAGTATTTT; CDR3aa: CSALLTSADTQYF
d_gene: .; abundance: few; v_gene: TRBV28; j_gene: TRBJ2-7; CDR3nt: TGTGCCAGCAGTTTTCCCCCATCCTACGAGCAGTACTTC; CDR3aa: CASSFPPSYEQYF
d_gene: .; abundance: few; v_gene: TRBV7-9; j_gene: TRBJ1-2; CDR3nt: TGTGCCAGCAGCTTAGGAGGGGCTAACTATGGCTACACCTTC; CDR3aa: CASSLGGANYGYTF
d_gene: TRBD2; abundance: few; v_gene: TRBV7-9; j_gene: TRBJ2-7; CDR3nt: TGTGCCAGCAGCTTAGGACTAGCGGGTAGTGAGCAGTACTTC; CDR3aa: CASSLGLAGSEQYF
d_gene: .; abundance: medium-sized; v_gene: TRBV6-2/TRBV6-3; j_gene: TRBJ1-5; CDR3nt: TGTGCCAGCAGTTCCCCCGCCTTGGGCAATCAGCCCCAGCATTTT; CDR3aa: CASSSPALGNQPQHF
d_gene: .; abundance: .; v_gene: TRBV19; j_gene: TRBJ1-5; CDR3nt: TGTGCCAGTAGTACCTATGGGACGGGTAATAGCAATCAGCCCCAGCATTTT; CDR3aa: CASSTYGTGNSNQPQHF
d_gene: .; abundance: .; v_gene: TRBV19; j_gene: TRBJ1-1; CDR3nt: TGTGCCAGTGCCCCTCGGGGACTCACTGAAGCTTTCTTT; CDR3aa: CASAPRGLTEAFF
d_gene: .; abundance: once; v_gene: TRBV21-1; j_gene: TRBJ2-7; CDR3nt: TGTGCCAGCAGCCAAGAGGCCAGCTACGAGCAGTACTTC; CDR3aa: CASSQEASYEQYF
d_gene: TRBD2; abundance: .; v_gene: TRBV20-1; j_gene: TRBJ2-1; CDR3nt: TGCAGTGCTAGACCTCGGGGACTAGCGGGGGGGAGCTCCTACAATGAGCAGTTCTTC; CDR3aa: CSARPRGLAGGSSYNEQFF
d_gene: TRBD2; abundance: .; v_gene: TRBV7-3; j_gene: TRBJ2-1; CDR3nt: TGTGCCAGCAGCTCCTCAAGGACTAGCGGGAGTACGATGAATGAGCAGTTCTTC; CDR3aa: CASSSSRTSGSTMNEQFF
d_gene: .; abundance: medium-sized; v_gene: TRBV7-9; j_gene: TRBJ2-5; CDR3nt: TGTGCCAGCAGCCAAAGTAGGCAGACCCAGTACTTC; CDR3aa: CASSQSRQTQYF
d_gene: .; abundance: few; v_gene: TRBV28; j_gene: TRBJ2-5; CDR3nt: TGTGCCAGCAGTTTGTACGGGGAGACCCAGTACTTC; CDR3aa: CASSLYGETQYF
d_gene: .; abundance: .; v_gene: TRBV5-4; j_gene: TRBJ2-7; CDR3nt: TGTGCCAGCAGCTTAGGGCAGGCCTCCTACGAGCAGTACTTC; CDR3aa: CASSLGQASYEQYF
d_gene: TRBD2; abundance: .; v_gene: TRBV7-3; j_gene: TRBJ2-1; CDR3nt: TGTGCCAGCAGCTTACGACTAGCGGGAAGGAATGAGCAGTTCTTC; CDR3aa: CASSLRLAGRNEQFF
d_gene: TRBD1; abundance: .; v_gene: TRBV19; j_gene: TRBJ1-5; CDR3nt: TGTGCCAGTAGACCCAGGGGGGACAGGGTTAATCAGCCCCAGCATTTT; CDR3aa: CASRPRGDRVNQPQHF
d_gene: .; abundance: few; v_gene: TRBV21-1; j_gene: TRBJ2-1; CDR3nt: TGTGCCAGCTGCATACAGGGGCGCTATACAGGGGAGCAGTTCTTC; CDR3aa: CASCIQGRYTGEQFF
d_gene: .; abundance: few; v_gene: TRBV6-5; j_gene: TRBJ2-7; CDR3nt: TGTGCCAGCAGTTACCGGGGCGGACAGCTGGGGGCCTACGAGCAGTACTTC; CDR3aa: CASSYRGGQLGAYEQYF
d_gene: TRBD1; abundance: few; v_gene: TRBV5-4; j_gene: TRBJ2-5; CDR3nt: TGTGCCAGCAGCATGACAGGGGGGCAAGAGACCCAGTACTTC; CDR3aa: CASSMTGGQETQYF
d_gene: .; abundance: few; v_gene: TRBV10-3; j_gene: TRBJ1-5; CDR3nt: TGTGCCATCAGTGAGTCATCGGGGGGAAATCAGCCCCAGCATTTT; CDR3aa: CAISESSGGNQPQHF